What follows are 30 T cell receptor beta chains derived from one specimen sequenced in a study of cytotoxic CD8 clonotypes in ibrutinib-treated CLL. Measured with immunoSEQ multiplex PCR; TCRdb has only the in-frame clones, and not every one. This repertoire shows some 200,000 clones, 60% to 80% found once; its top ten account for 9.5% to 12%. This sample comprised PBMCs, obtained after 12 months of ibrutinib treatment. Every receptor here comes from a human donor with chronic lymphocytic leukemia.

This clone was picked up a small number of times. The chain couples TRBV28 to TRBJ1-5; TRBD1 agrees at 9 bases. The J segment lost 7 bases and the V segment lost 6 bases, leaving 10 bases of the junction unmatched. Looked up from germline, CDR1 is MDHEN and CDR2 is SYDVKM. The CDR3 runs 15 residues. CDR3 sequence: CASSTPGQGYQPQHF. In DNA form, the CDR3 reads TGTGCCAGCAGCACTCCGGGACAGGGCTACCAGCCCCAGCATTTT.

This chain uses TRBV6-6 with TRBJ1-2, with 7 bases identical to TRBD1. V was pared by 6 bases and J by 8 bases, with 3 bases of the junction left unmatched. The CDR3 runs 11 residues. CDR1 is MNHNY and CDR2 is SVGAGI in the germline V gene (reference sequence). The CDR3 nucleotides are TGTGCCAGCAGCTTGGACAGGGGCTACACCTTC. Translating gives CASSLDRGYTF.

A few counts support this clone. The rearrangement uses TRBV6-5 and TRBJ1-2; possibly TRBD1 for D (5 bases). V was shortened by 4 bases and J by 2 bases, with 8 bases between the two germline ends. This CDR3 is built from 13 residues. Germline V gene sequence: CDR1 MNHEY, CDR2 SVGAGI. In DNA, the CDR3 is TGTGCCAGCAGTTCGGGACGGAACTATGGCTACACCTTC. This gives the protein CASSSGRNYGYTF.

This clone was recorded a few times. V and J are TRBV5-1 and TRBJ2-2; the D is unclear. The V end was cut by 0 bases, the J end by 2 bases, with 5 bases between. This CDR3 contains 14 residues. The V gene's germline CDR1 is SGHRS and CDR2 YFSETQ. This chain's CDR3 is CASSLEANTGELFF. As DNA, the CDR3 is TGCGCCAGCAGCTTGGAAGCAAACACCGGGGAGCTGTTTTTT. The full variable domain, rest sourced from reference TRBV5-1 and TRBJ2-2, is KAGVTQTPRYLIKTRGQQVTLSCSPISGHRSVSWYQQTPGQGLQFLFEYFSETQRNKGNFPGRFSGRQFSNSRSEMNVSTLELGDSALYLCASSLEANTGELFFGEGSRLTVL.

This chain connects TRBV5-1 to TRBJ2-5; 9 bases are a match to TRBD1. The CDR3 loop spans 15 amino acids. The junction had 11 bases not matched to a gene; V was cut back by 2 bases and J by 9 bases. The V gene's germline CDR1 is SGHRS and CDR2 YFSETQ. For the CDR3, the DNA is TGCGCCAGCAGCTTACGGGACAGGGCAGCAGGGGCCCAGTACTTC. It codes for CASSLRDRAAGAQYF.

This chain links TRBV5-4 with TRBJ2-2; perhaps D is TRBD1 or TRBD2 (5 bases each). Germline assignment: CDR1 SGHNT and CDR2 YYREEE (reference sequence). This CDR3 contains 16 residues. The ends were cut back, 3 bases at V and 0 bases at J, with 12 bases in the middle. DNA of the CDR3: TGTGCCAGCAGCTCCGCCGGGACCGCGAACACCGGGGAGCTGTTTTTT. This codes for CASSSAGTANTGELFF.

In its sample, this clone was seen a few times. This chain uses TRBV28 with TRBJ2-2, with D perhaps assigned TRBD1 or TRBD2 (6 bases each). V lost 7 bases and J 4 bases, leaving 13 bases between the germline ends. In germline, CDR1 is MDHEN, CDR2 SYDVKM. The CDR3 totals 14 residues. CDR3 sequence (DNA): TGTGCCAGCACCGGGGGCCAAGGCACCGGGGAGCTGTTTTTT. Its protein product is CASTGGQGTGELFF. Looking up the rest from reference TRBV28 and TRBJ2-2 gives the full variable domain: DVKVTQSSRYLVKRTGEKVFLECVQDMDHENMFWYRQDPGLGLRLIYFSYDVKMKEKGDIPEGYSVSREKKERFSLILESASTNQTSMYLCASTGGQGTGELFFGEGSRLTVL.

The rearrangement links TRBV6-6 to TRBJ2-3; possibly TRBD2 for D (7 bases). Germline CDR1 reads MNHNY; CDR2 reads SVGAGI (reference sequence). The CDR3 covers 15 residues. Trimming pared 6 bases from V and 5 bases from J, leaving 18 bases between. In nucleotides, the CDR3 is TGTGCCAGCAGAATATCGGGCGGGGGCAGAGATACGCAGTATTTT. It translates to CASRISGGGRDTQYF.

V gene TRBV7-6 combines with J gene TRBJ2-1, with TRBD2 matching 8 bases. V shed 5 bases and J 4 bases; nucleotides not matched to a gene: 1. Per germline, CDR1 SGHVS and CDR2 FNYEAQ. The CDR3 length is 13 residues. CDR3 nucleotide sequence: TGTGCCAGCAGCCGGGGGGGGTACAATGAGCAGTTCTTC. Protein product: CASSRGGYNEQFF. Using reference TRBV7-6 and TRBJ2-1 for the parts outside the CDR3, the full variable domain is GAGVSQSPRYKVTKRGQDVALRCDPISGHVSLYWYRQALGQGPEFLTYFNYEAQQDKSGLPNDRFSAERPEGSISTLTIQRTEQRDSAMYRCASSRGGYNEQFFGPGTRLTVL.

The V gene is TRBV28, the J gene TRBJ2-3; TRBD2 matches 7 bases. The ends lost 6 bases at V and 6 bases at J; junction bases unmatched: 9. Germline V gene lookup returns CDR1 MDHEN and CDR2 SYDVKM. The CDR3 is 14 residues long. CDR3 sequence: CASSLRLAPDTQYF. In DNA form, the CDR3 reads TGTGCCAGCAGCCTCCGACTAGCTCCGGATACGCAGTATTTT.

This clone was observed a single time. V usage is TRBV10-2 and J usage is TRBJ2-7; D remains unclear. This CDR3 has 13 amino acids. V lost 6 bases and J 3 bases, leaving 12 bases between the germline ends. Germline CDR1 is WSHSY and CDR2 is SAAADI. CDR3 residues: CASRPMINYEQYF. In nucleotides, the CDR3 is TGCGCCAGCAGACCAATGATTAACTACGAGCAGTACTTC.

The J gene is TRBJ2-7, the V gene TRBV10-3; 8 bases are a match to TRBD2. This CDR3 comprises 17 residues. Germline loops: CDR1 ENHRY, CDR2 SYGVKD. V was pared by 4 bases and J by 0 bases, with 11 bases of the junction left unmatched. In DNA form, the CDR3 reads TGTGCCATCAGTGCCGACACGGGGGGGCCCAGCTCCTACGAGCAGTACTTC. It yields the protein CAISADTGGPSSYEQYF.

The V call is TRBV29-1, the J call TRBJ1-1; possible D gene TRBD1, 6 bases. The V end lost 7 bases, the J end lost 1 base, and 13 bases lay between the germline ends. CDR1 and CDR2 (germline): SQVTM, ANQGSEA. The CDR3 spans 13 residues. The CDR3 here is CSARLQGNTEAFF. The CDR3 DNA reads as TGCAGCGCCCGACTACAGGGGAACACTGAAGCTTTCTTT.

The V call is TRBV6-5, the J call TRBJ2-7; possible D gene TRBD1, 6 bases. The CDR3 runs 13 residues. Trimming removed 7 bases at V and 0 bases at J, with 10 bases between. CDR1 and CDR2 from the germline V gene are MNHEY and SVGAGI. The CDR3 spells CASTRGHSYEQYF. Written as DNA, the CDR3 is TGTGCCAGCACCAGGGGCCACTCCTACGAGCAGTACTTC.

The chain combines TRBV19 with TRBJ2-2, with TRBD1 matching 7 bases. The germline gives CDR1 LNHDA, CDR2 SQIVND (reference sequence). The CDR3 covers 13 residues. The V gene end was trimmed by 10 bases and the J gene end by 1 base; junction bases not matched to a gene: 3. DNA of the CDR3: TGTGCCACCCGGACAGGGAACACCGGGGAGCTGTTTTTT. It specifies CATRTGNTGELFF.

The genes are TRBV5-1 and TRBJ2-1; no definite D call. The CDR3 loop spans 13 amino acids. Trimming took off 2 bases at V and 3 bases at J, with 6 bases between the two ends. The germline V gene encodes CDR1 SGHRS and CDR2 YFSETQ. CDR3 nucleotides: TGCGCCAGCAGCTTCAATAGCTACAATGAGCAGTTCTTC. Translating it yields CASSFNSYNEQFF. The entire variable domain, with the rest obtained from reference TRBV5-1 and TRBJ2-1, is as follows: KAGVTQTPRYLIKTRGQQVTLSCSPISGHRSVSWYQQTPGQGLQFLFEYFSETQRNKGNFPGRFSGRQFSNSRSEMNVSTLELGDSALYLCASSFNSYNEQFFGPGTRLTVL.

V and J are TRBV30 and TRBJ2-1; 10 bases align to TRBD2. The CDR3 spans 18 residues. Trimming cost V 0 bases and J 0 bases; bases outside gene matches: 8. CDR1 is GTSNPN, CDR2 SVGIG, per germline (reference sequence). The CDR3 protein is CAWSVSLAGESSYNEQFF. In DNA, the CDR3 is TGTGCCTGGAGTGTGTCTCTAGCGGGGGAGAGCTCCTACAATGAGCAGTTCTTC.

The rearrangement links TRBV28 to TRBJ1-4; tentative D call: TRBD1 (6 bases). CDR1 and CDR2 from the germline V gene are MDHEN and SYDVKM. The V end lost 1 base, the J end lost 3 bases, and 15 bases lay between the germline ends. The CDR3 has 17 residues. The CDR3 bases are TGTGCCAGCAGTTTATTCCAAGGGGGAAGTCCTAATGAAAAACTGTTTTTT. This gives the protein CASSLFQGGSPNEKLFF.

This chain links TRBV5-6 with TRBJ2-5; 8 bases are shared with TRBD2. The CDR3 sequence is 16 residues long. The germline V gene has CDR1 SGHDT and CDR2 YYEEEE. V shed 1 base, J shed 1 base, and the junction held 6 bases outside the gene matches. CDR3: CASSLPGLGPQETQYF. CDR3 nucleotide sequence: TGTGCCAGCAGCTTGCCGGGACTAGGACCCCAAGAGACCCAGTACTTC.

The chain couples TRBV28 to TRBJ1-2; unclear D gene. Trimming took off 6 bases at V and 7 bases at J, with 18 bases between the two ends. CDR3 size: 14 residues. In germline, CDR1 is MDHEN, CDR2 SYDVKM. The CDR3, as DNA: TGTGCCAGCAGCCCCTCCCCGGGTTATTTTGGCTACACCTTC. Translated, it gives CASSPSPGYFGYTF.

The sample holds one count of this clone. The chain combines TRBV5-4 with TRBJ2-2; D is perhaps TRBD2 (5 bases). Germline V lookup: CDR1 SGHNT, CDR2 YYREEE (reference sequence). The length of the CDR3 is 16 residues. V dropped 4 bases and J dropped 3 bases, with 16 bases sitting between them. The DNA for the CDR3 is TGTGCCAGCAGCCCCGGGAACCCCCGTGACACCGGGGAGCTGTTTTTT. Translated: CASSPGNPRDTGELFF.

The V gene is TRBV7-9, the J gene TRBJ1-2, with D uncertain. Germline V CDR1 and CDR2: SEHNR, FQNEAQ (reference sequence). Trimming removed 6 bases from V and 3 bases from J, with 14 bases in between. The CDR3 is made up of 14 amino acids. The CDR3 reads CASSRSPGHYGYTF. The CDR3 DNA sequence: TGTGCCAGCAGTCGAAGCCCGGGCCACTATGGCTACACCTTC.

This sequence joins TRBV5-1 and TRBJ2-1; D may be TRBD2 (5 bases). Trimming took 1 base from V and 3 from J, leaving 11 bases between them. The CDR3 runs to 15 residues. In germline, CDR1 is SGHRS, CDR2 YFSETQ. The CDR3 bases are TGCGCCAGCAGCTTGCCGGGAACACGCTACAATGAGCAGTTCTTC. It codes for CASSLPGTRYNEQFF.

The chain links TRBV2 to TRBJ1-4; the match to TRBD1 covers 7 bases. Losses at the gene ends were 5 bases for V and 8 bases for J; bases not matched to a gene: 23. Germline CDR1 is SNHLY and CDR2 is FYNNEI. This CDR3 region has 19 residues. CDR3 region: CASSRKTQLGQVRGEKLFF. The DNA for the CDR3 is TGTGCCAGCAGTCGTAAAACTCAACTCGGACAGGTCCGGGGGGAAAAACTGTTTTTT.

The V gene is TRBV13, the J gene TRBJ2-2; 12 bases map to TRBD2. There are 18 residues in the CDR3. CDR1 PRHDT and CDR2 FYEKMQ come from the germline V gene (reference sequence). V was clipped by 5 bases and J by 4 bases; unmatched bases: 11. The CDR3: CASSPRTGLAGTTGELFF. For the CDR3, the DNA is TGTGCCAGCAGCCCCCGCACAGGACTAGCGGGGACCACCGGGGAGCTGTTTTTT.

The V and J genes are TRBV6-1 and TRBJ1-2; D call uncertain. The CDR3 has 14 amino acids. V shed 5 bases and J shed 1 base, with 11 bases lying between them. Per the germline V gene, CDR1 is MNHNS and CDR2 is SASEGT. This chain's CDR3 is CASSLTRNNYGYTF. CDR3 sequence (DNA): TGTGCCAGCAGTCTCACAAGAAATAACTATGGCTACACCTTC.

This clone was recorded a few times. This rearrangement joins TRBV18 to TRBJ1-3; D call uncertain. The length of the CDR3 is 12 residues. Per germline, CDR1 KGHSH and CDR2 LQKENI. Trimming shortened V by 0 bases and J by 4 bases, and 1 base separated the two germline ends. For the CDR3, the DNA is TGTGCCAGCTCACCACCCGGAAACACCATATATTTT. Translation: CASSPPGNTIYF.

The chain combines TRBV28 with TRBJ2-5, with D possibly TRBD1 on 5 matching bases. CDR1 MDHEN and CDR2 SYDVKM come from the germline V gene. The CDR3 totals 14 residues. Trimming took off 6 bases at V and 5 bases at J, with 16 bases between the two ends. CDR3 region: CASSSSREGETQYF. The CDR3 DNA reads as TGTGCCAGCAGCTCCTCCAGGGAAGGGGAGACCCAGTACTTC. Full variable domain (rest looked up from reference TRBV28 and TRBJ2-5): DVKVTQSSRYLVKRTGEKVFLECVQDMDHENMFWYRQDPGLGLRLIYFSYDVKMKEKGDIPEGYSVSREKKERFSLILESASTNQTSMYLCASSSSREGETQYFGPGTRLLVL.

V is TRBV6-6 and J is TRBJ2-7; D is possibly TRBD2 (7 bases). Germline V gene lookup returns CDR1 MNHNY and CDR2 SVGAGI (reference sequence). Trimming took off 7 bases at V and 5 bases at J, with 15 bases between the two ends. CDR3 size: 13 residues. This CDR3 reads CASKGGELNEQYF. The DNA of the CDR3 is TGTGCCAGCAAGGGGGGGGAACTGAACGAGCAGTACTTC.

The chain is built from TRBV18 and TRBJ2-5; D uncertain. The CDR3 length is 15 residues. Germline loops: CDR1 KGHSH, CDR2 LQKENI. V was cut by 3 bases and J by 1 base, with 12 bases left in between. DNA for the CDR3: TGTGCCAGCTCACCCACCCCTGGGGTCCAAGAGACCCAGTACTTC. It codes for CASSPTPGVQETQYF.